Reported below is one T cell receptor (beta chain). What it binds is unknown. J was trimmed by 5 bases and V by 3 bases; bases with no gene match: 5. Germline lookup yields CDR1 GTSNPN and CDR2 SVGIG (reference sequence). The CDR3 length is 14 residues. The sample belongs to a study of cytomegalovirus exposure and HLA in healthy donors. At the level of the study: An earlier analysis identified 117 million unique TCR beta sequences in about 200 million T cells. Whole-study findings and limits: TCR beta sequences numbering roughly 16,000 were associated with HLA alleles at 0.05 false discovery rate in a later analysis. In an earlier analysis, most TCR beta V segments were productive about 87% or about 30% of the time. A missense DCLRE1C variant was associated with V- and J-gene trimming of TCR beta chains in a later analysis, and an independent cohort replicated the association.

The PCR employed 60 Vbeta primers together with 13 Jbeta primers. Assay used: immunoSEQ multiplex PCR; TCRdb lists only in-frame clones, some missing. The sample holds approximately 100,000 clones, about 76% seen once. This receptor was obtained from a woman in her forties or fifties in good health and CMV-seropositive. Sequences were obtained from PBMCs. This chain links TRBV30 with TRBJ1-5, with 9 bases identical to TRBD1. The CDR3 bases are TGTGCCTGGAGCGAGACAGGGGGGCATCAGCCCCAGCATTTT. It codes for CAWSETGGHQPQHF.